The T cell receptor (beta chain) described here comes from a study of T cells in AML relapse after transplant (dated by TCRdb to the late 2010s). For the study in its entirety: The remission controls were clinically matched patients who stayed in long-term complete remission and had more than 3 years of follow-up. Remission samples were bone marrow collected about 1 year after HSCT from patients who maintained complete remission. This retrospective study examined inhibitory receptor expression and TCR repertoires of bone marrow T cells in patients who received allogeneic HSCT for myeloid malignancy.

The library was built by means of PCR. TCR alpha and beta chains were amplified from RNA with a modified RACE PCR protocol rather than multiplex PCR. Libraries were sequenced on an Illumina MiSeq, and raw reads were demultiplexed by sample-specific barcode combinations. For the original study's pipeline: MiXCR software was used to identify TCR clonotypes from the sequencing reads. TCRdb took the public reads, trimmed them with fastp at Q25, ran MiXCR for clone calling and kept in-frame beta chains. Each record represents a unique CDR3 protein, reported with the most common genes and DNA among its rows. For this entry, the V and J calls and clone size follow TCRdb and not the study's own pipeline. The sample records roughly 1,500 distinct CDR3 sequences, 5.5% to 7% of which are singletons. 40% to 55% of the sample is in the top ten clones. What the authors observed across the whole study: The TCR repertoire comparisons were based on very few samples, with only three individuals in each group for unsorted bone marrow.

Concerning this clonotype: There is no known antigen for this receptor. The input lacks base qualities; no much larger clone sits a single base away.

There are 12 amino acids in the CDR3, from cysteine to phenylalanine inclusive. CDR3 DNA is the only sequence kept; it has 36 bases, read in frame from the first base. Trimming at the junction amounts to 4 bases on V and 6 bases on J, and the germline ends lie 12 bases apart. From the germline V gene (reference sequence), CDR1 is GTSNPN and CDR2 is SVGIG. This specimen was bone marrow, either the whole sample or a sorted T cell fraction (not recorded which), taken in complete remission. This TCR was recovered from a human donor who had a stem cell transplant for acute myeloid leukemia. Following a transplant, a fraction of the T cells may be traceable to the graft donor. The rearrangement joined TRBV30 to TRBJ1-2; TRBD1 is a possible D gene, resting on 5 matching bases. The CDR3 region has the sequence CAWNGGVHGYTF. The DNA reads TGTGCCTGGAACGGGGGGGTTCATGGCTACACCTTC.